Listed below are T cell receptor beta chains from one sample, sequenced in a study of cytomegalovirus exposure and HLA in healthy donors. Clones were sequenced by immunoSEQ multiplex PCR, and TCRdb holds only the in-frame ones, with some missing. The sample consists of roughly 82,000 clones, 70% to 75% of them appearing once. The sequenced sample consisted of PBMCs. The receptors originated from a woman between 45 and 60 years old in good health and CMV-seropositive. CDR3s include the opening cysteine and the closing phenylalanine or tryptophan. Each record gives: clone size, CDR3 length, D gene, J gene, V gene, CDR3 DNA, CDR3 protein. D genes are given only for firm matches. Size is omitted from some rows. Given values are once, few, many or a class for expanded clones.

clone size: .
CDR3 length: 17
D gene: TRBD2
J gene: TRBJ2-7
V gene: TRBV28
CDR3 DNA: TGTGCCAGCAGCCGACGATATAGCGGGCAGAGACGCCACGAGCAGTACTTC
CDR3 protein: CASSRRYSGQRRHEQYF

clone size: .
CDR3 length: 18
D gene: TRBD1
J gene: TRBJ2-2
V gene: TRBV7-9
CDR3 DNA: TGTGCCAGCAGCTTATTGGCCAGACAGGGTCCCAACACCGGGGAGCTGTTTTTT
CDR3 protein: CASSLLARQGPNTGELFF

clone size: .
CDR3 length: 12
D gene: .
J gene: TRBJ2-5
V gene: TRBV30
CDR3 DNA: TGTGCCTGGACGAAACTCACGGGGACCCAGTACTTC
CDR3 protein: CAWTKLTGTQYF

clone size: .
CDR3 length: 15
D gene: .
J gene: TRBJ1-4
V gene: TRBV28
CDR3 DNA: TGTGCCAGCAGTTTAGTTCGGGGGGTAGGTGAAAAACTGTTTTTT
CDR3 protein: CASSLVRGVGEKLFF

clone size: .
CDR3 length: 12
D gene: .
J gene: TRBJ2-1
V gene: TRBV6-1
CDR3 DNA: TGTGCCAGCAGGAGCGGCTACAATGAGCAGTTCTTC
CDR3 protein: CASRSGYNEQFF

clone size: once
CDR3 length: 15
D gene: TRBD2
J gene: TRBJ2-2
V gene: TRBV2
CDR3 DNA: TGTGCCAGCAGGGCGACTAGCGGGAACTTCGGGGAGCTGTTTTTT
CDR3 protein: CASRATSGNFGELFF

clone size: .
CDR3 length: 15
D gene: TRBD1
J gene: TRBJ2-3
V gene: TRBV28
CDR3 DNA: TGTGCCAGCATCCCAATGGACAGGGGCACAGATACGCAGTATTTT
CDR3 protein: CASIPMDRGTDTQYF

clone size: few
CDR3 length: 13
D gene: .
J gene: TRBJ1-4
V gene: TRBV30
CDR3 DNA: TGTGCCTGGAGTACAGGTGCAAATGAAAAACTGTTTTTT
CDR3 protein: CAWSTGANEKLFF

clone size: .
CDR3 length: 13
D gene: .
J gene: TRBJ1-2
V gene: TRBV5-4
CDR3 DNA: TGTGCCAGCAGCTTGGACGGGATAGAAGGCTACACCTTC
CDR3 protein: CASSLDGIEGYTF

clone size: .
CDR3 length: 19
D gene: .
J gene: TRBJ1-1
V gene: TRBV30
CDR3 DNA: TGTGCCTGGAGTCCCAACCCCATCGACACAGGTTTCATGAACACTGAAGCTTTCTTT
CDR3 protein: CAWSPNPIDTGFMNTEAFF

clone size: .
CDR3 length: 13
D gene: .
J gene: TRBJ1-2
V gene: TRBV2
CDR3 DNA: TGTGCCAGCAGTGAAGCGAGGGAAGGTGGCTACACCTTC
CDR3 protein: CASSEAREGGYTF

clone size: .
CDR3 length: 15
D gene: TRBD1
J gene: TRBJ1-2
V gene: TRBV6-1
CDR3 DNA: TGTGCCAGCAGTGAAACGGAAACAGGGGCTGGGGGCTACACCTTC
CDR3 protein: CASSETETGAGGYTF

clone size: few
CDR3 length: 14
D gene: TRBD1
J gene: TRBJ2-5
V gene: TRBV6-6
CDR3 DNA: TGTGCCACCGAAGGACAGGAAAAGCAAGAGACCCAGTACTTC
CDR3 protein: CATEGQEKQETQYF

clone size: .
CDR3 length: 15
D gene: .
J gene: TRBJ2-5
V gene: TRBV5-4
CDR3 DNA: TGTGCCAGCACAGAGGGGGTATCCACTCAAGAGACCCAGTACTTC
CDR3 protein: CASTEGVSTQETQYF

clone size: once
CDR3 length: 15
D gene: TRBD2
J gene: TRBJ2-3
V gene: TRBV7-8
CDR3 DNA: TGTGCCAGCAGCTTAGGGGCGGGAGGGGCAGATACGCAGTATTTT
CDR3 protein: CASSLGAGGADTQYF

clone size: few
CDR3 length: 18
D gene: .
J gene: TRBJ2-1
V gene: TRBV1
CDR3 DNA: TGCACCAGCAGCCAAGTCGGGAACCACACAAGGCCCTACAATGAGCAGTTCTTC
CDR3 protein: CTSSQVGNHTRPYNEQFF

clone size: .
CDR3 length: 15
D gene: TRBD1
J gene: TRBJ2-2
V gene: TRBV4-1
CDR3 DNA: TGCGCCAGCAGACCGGGACAGGAGAACACCGGGGAGCTGTTTTTT
CDR3 protein: CASRPGQENTGELFF

clone size: .
CDR3 length: 15
D gene: TRBD1
J gene: TRBJ2-7
V gene: TRBV11-3
CDR3 DNA: TGTGCCAGCAGCATTGACAGGGTGAGCTCCTACGAGCAGTACTTC
CDR3 protein: CASSIDRVSSYEQYF

clone size: .
CDR3 length: 16
D gene: TRBD2
J gene: TRBJ2-1
V gene: TRBV11-3
CDR3 DNA: TGTGCCAGCAGCACAGGGGTCCTAGCGGGAGGGAATGAGCAGTTCTTC
CDR3 protein: CASSTGVLAGGNEQFF

clone size: .
CDR3 length: 16
D gene: TRBD2
J gene: TRBJ2-3
V gene: TRBV5-1
CDR3 DNA: TGCGCCAGCAGCTCCATAGCGGGACGAGGCACAGATACGCAGTATTTT
CDR3 protein: CASSSIAGRGTDTQYF

clone size: .
CDR3 length: 14
D gene: .
J gene: TRBJ1-1
V gene: TRBV6-6
CDR3 DNA: TGTGCCAGCAGTTACGGACAGTTGAACACTGAAGCTTTCTTT
CDR3 protein: CASSYGQLNTEAFF

clone size: once
CDR3 length: 14
D gene: TRBD1
J gene: TRBJ1-2
V gene: TRBV4-1
CDR3 DNA: TGCGCCAGCAGCACAAACCAGGGGGGCTATGGCTACACCTTC
CDR3 protein: CASSTNQGGYGYTF

clone size: .
CDR3 length: 14
D gene: TRBD1
J gene: TRBJ2-3
V gene: TRBV29-1
CDR3 DNA: TGCAGCCTCGGACAGGGGACTAGCACAGATACGCAGTATTTT
CDR3 protein: CSLGQGTSTDTQYF

clone size: .
CDR3 length: 19
D gene: TRBD2
J gene: TRBJ2-1
V gene: TRBV9
CDR3 DNA: TGTGCCAGCAGCGTAGCAGCCGGGGGGCTAGCGGGTACCTACAATGAGCAGTTCTTC
CDR3 protein: CASSVAAGGLAGTYNEQFF

clone size: few
CDR3 length: 16
D gene: .
J gene: TRBJ2-7
V gene: TRBV7-2
CDR3 DNA: TGTGCCAGCAGCCCATCTTGGGGGCGGGAGTTGGGCGAGCAGTACTTC
CDR3 protein: CASSPSWGRELGEQYF

clone size: .
CDR3 length: 14
D gene: .
J gene: TRBJ1-5
V gene: TRBV7-2
CDR3 DNA: TGTGCCAGCAGCTTAGGAGGCGTGGGTCAGCCCCAGCATTTT
CDR3 protein: CASSLGGVGQPQHF

clone size: .
CDR3 length: 13
D gene: TRBD1
J gene: TRBJ2-7
V gene: TRBV2
CDR3 DNA: TGTGCCACTTCGGACAGGATATCCTACGAGCAGTACTTC
CDR3 protein: CATSDRISYEQYF

clone size: few
CDR3 length: 14
D gene: .
J gene: TRBJ1-4
V gene: TRBV7-9
CDR3 DNA: TGTGCCAGCAGCGACAGCCCAACTAATGAAAAACTGTTTTTT
CDR3 protein: CASSDSPTNEKLFF

clone size: .
CDR3 length: 15
D gene: TRBD2
J gene: TRBJ2-1
V gene: TRBV2
CDR3 DNA: TGTGCCAGCAAGGAGGCTAGCGGTGAGAACAATGAGCAGTTCTTC
CDR3 protein: CASKEASGENNEQFF

clone size: .
CDR3 length: 13
D gene: TRBD1
J gene: TRBJ2-7
V gene: TRBV30
CDR3 DNA: TGTGCCTGGAGGGGGACAGGGTTGGGCGAGCAGTACTTC
CDR3 protein: CAWRGTGLGEQYF

clone size: .
CDR3 length: 12
D gene: .
J gene: TRBJ2-7
V gene: TRBV28
CDR3 DNA: TGTGCCAGCAGTTTAGGAGATTACGAGCAGTACTTC
CDR3 protein: CASSLGDYEQYF

clone size: .
CDR3 length: 12
D gene: .
J gene: TRBJ1-1
V gene: TRBV29-1
CDR3 DNA: TGCAGCGTTGCTTTATCGTACACTGAAGCTTTCTTT
CDR3 protein: CSVALSYTEAFF

clone size: .
CDR3 length: 15
D gene: TRBD2
J gene: TRBJ2-5
V gene: TRBV28
CDR3 DNA: TGTGCCAGCAGTTTCCCCGGGTTAGCGGGAGGGCCCCAGTACTTC
CDR3 protein: CASSFPGLAGGPQYF

clone size: .
CDR3 length: 14
D gene: .
J gene: TRBJ1-3
V gene: TRBV7-6
CDR3 DNA: TGTGCCAGCAGCTTAGCTCTCTCTGGAAACACCATATATTTT
CDR3 protein: CASSLALSGNTIYF

clone size: .
CDR3 length: 14
D gene: .
J gene: TRBJ2-5
V gene: TRBV2
CDR3 DNA: TGTGCCAGCAGTGAGGTAGCACGGCAAGAGACCCAGTACTTC
CDR3 protein: CASSEVARQETQYF

clone size: .
CDR3 length: 15
D gene: TRBD1
J gene: TRBJ1-2
V gene: TRBV7-9
CDR3 DNA: TGTGCCGGCCTCGGGACAGGGGGCGAAGGGTATGGCTACACCTTC
CDR3 protein: CAGLGTGGEGYGYTF

clone size: .
CDR3 length: 14
D gene: TRBD1
J gene: TRBJ1-3
V gene: TRBV28
CDR3 DNA: TGTGCCAGCATCACCCCCGGACAGGGGAATACCATATATTTT
CDR3 protein: CASITPGQGNTIYF

clone size: .
CDR3 length: 14
D gene: .
J gene: TRBJ1-2
V gene: TRBV5-1
CDR3 DNA: TGCGCCAGCAGCCAAAGCCGGGGGTTCTATGGCTACACCTTC
CDR3 protein: CASSQSRGFYGYTF

clone size: once
CDR3 length: 12
D gene: .
J gene: TRBJ2-7
V gene: TRBV2
CDR3 DNA: TGTGCCAGCAGTCGTGACAGGTTGGGTAACTACTTC
CDR3 protein: CASSRDRLGNYF

clone size: .
CDR3 length: 13
D gene: TRBD1
J gene: TRBJ1-3
V gene: TRBV4-1
CDR3 DNA: TGCGCCAGCAGCCAAGGACAGGGTTACACCATATATTTT
CDR3 protein: CASSQGQGYTIYF

clone size: few
CDR3 length: 13
D gene: .
J gene: TRBJ2-6
V gene: TRBV6-4
CDR3 DNA: TGTGCCAGCGGAGGGGAGGGGGCCAACGTCCTGACTTTC
CDR3 protein: CASGGEGANVLTF

clone size: once
CDR3 length: 14
D gene: .
J gene: TRBJ1-3
V gene: TRBV5-1
CDR3 DNA: TGCGCCAGCAGGGCGGATGACGCTGGAAACACCATATATTTT
CDR3 protein: CASRADDAGNTIYF

clone size: .
CDR3 length: 16
D gene: TRBD1
J gene: TRBJ2-7
V gene: TRBV9
CDR3 DNA: TGTGCCAGCAGTCCGGGGCGGGGACAGGGACCCTACGAGCAGTACTTC
CDR3 protein: CASSPGRGQGPYEQYF

clone size: .
CDR3 length: 15
D gene: .
J gene: TRBJ2-7
V gene: TRBV5-1
CDR3 DNA: TGCGCCAGCAGCGAGAGCCCCCCTCCCAACTACGAGCAGTACTTC
CDR3 protein: CASSESPPPNYEQYF

clone size: few
CDR3 length: 15
D gene: TRBD1
J gene: TRBJ2-5
V gene: TRBV7-9
CDR3 DNA: TGTGCCAGCAGCCCGCGAGGACAGGGGTTGGAGACCCAGTACTTC
CDR3 protein: CASSPRGQGLETQYF

clone size: few
CDR3 length: 16
D gene: TRBD2
J gene: TRBJ2-1
V gene: TRBV6-4
CDR3 DNA: TGTGCCAGCAGTGAACTAGCGGGAGGGGGTTACAATGAGCAGTTCTTC
CDR3 protein: CASSELAGGGYNEQFF

clone size: .
CDR3 length: 12
D gene: TRBD2
J gene: TRBJ2-7
V gene: TRBV27
CDR3 DNA: TGTGCCAGCAGTTTAACTAGCGGCGAGCAGTACTTC
CDR3 protein: CASSLTSGEQYF

clone size: .
CDR3 length: 12
D gene: TRBD1
J gene: TRBJ1-2
V gene: TRBV30
CDR3 DNA: TGTGCCTGGGAAGACAGGGACGGAGGCTACACCTTC
CDR3 protein: CAWEDRDGGYTF

clone size: .
CDR3 length: 15
D gene: .
J gene: TRBJ2-7
V gene: TRBV14
CDR3 DNA: TGTGCCAGCAGCCGCCGGGCAGGGGTGGAGTACGAGCAGTACTTC
CDR3 protein: CASSRRAGVEYEQYF

clone size: .
CDR3 length: 14
D gene: TRBD2
J gene: TRBJ2-1
V gene: TRBV27
CDR3 DNA: TGTGCCAGCAGTTTACTGCGGGGGAACAATGAGCAGTTCTTC
CDR3 protein: CASSLLRGNNEQFF

clone size: .
CDR3 length: 11
D gene: TRBD2
J gene: TRBJ2-7
V gene: TRBV28
CDR3 DNA: TGTGCCAGCGGGACTAGTCTCGAGCAGTACTTC
CDR3 protein: CASGTSLEQYF

clone size: .
CDR3 length: 10
D gene: .
J gene: TRBJ2-7
V gene: TRBV2
CDR3 DNA: TGTGCCAGCAGTGACAACGAGCAGTACTTC
CDR3 protein: CASSDNEQYF

clone size: .
CDR3 length: 11
D gene: .
J gene: TRBJ2-1
V gene: TRBV20-1
CDR3 DNA: TGCAGTGCTATGGGGTCGGGAGAGCAGTTCTTC
CDR3 protein: CSAMGSGEQFF

clone size: .
CDR3 length: 16
D gene: TRBD1
J gene: TRBJ2-2
V gene: TRBV10-3
CDR3 DNA: TGTGCCATCAGTGGGGGGACAGGGGGCAGCACCGGGGAGCTGTTTTTT
CDR3 protein: CAISGGTGGSTGELFF

clone size: .
CDR3 length: 15
D gene: TRBD2
J gene: TRBJ2-7
V gene: TRBV28
CDR3 DNA: TGTGCCAGCAGTTTGAGGCTAGCGGGGGTCGGCGAGCAGTACTTC
CDR3 protein: CASSLRLAGVGEQYF

clone size: .
CDR3 length: 13
D gene: .
J gene: TRBJ2-5
V gene: TRBV27
CDR3 DNA: TGTGCCAGCAGTGATCGGGAAGAAGAGACCCAGTACTTC
CDR3 protein: CASSDREEETQYF